The next 29 T cell receptor beta chains were all read from a single sample in a study of blood T cell repertoires in COVID-19. Sequenced by immunoSEQ multiplex PCR; TCRdb stores in-frame clones only, minus some. The data hold 200,000 or so clones, with about 80% observed a single time. The sequenced sample was peripheral blood. The origin of the receptors is a human donor with acute or convalescent COVID-19. The donor label of this sample is uncertain.

This clone appeared a single time. The rearrangement joins TRBV6-2 or TRBV6-3 to TRBJ1-3; unclear D gene. Trimming took off 2 bases at V and 2 bases at J, with 10 bases between the two ends. CDR3 size: 15 residues. The V gene's germline CDR1 is MNHEY and CDR2 SVGEGT. CDR3 loop: CASSYAGGAGNTIYF. As DNA, the CDR3 is TGTGCCAGCAGTTACGCGGGAGGCGCTGGAAACACCATATATTTT.

This chain joins TRBV6-5 and TRBJ1-2, with D unresolved. Germline V gene lookup returns CDR1 MNHEY and CDR2 SVGAGI. The CDR3 is 13 amino acids. V gave up 0 bases and J gave up 6 bases, with 8 bases separating them. The CDR3 loop is CASSYSKIDGYTF. CDR3 sequence (DNA): TGTGCCAGCAGTTACTCGAAGATAGATGGCTACACCTTC.

The V and J genes are TRBV12-3 or TRBV12-4 and TRBJ2-1; tentative D call: TRBD1 (6 bases). The CDR3 contains 12 residues. Trimming stripped 6 bases from V and 9 bases from J, with 12 bases between. The CDR3 loop reads CASSSLGGEQFF. The CDR3 DNA sequence: TGTGCCAGCAGCTCGCTAGGGGGTGAGCAGTTCTTC.

The chain employs TRBV11-2 and TRBJ2-1, with D maybe TRBD2 (5 bases). Germline CDR1 and CDR2: SGHAT and FQNNGV. This CDR3 has 16 amino acids. V was trimmed by 5 bases and J by 0 bases, leaving 14 bases between them. CDR3 nucleotide sequence: TGTGCCAGCAGCCCAGGACTCCTAAGCTCCTACAATGAGCAGTTCTTC. This sequence encodes CASSPGLLSSYNEQFF. The whole variable domain, filled in from reference TRBV11-2 and TRBJ2-1, reads EAGVAQSPRYKIIEKRQSVAFWCNPISGHATLYWYQQILGQGPKLLIQFQNNGVVDDSQLPKDRFSAERLKGVDSTLKIQPAKLEDSAVYLCASSPGLLSSYNEQFFGPGTRLTVL.

The rearrangement joins TRBV7-8 to TRBJ2-5, with TRBD2 as a possible D gene (6 bases). The V and J ends lost 5 bases and 11 bases respectively, with 12 bases between them. CDR3 length: 11 residues. Germline values: CDR1 SGHVS, CDR2 FQNEAQ. In DNA form, the CDR3 reads TGTGCCAGCAGCCCAGGGACTCCACAGTACTTC. Its translation: CASSPGTPQYF.

The V call is TRBV2, the J call TRBJ2-4; D call uncertain. The CDR3 runs 14 residues. Germline V gene lookup returns CDR1 SNHLY and CDR2 FYNNEI. The V end was cut by 4 bases, the J end by 3 bases, with 10 bases between. CDR3 residues: CASSVQVDKNIQYF. The CDR3 nucleotides read TGTGCCAGCAGTGTCCAGGTGGACAAAAACATTCAGTACTTC.

V and J are TRBV7-3 and TRBJ2-1, with 10 bases lining up with TRBD2. The CDR3 length is 15 residues. CDR1 and CDR2 from the germline V gene are SGHTA and FQGTGA. V was pared by 5 bases and J by 9 bases, with 10 bases of the junction left unmatched. Written as DNA, the CDR3 is TGTGCCAGCAGCATCCGGACTAGCGGCTGGGGTGAGCAGTTCTTC. This sequence encodes CASSIRTSGWGEQFF.

This clone has only a few counts. The CDR3 nucleotides read TGTGCCAGCAGTTCAGCGGGAGCGGGCGGGGAGCTGTTTTTT. Amino acid sequence: CASSSAGAGGELFF. This chain uses TRBV28 with TRBJ2-2; 8 bases line up with TRBD2. The CDR3 contains 14 residues. The V and J ends lost 4 bases and 7 bases, in that order; junction bases with no gene match: 5. Germline assignment: CDR1 MDHEN and CDR2 SYDVKM. The full variable domain, with the rest looked up from reference TRBV28 and TRBJ2-2, is DVKVTQSSRYLVKRTGEKVFLECVQDMDHENMFWYRQDPGLGLRLIYFSYDVKMKEKGDIPEGYSVSREKKERFSLILESASTNQTSMYLCASSSAGAGGELFFGEGSRLTVL.

This clone showed up just a few times. The chain links TRBV7-6 to TRBJ2-2; perhaps TRBD2 as D (6 bases). The CDR3 contains 19 residues. CDR1 is SGHVS and CDR2 is FNYEAQ in the germline V gene. Trimming shortened V by 3 bases and J by 6 bases, and 26 bases separated the two germline ends. The CDR3 sequence: CASSFRQGGADRGSGELFF. Written as DNA, the CDR3 is TGTGCCAGCAGCTTCCGGCAGGGCGGGGCCGATAGAGGTTCCGGGGAGCTGTTTTTT.

The chain links TRBV6-5 to TRBJ1-4; 9 nucleotides agree with TRBD1. V shed 5 bases, J shed 0 bases, and the junction held 1 base outside the gene matches. The V gene's germline CDR1 is MNHEY and CDR2 SVGAGI. This CDR3 spans 15 amino acids. The CDR3 loop reads CASSRDRATNEKLFF. In DNA form, the CDR3 reads TGTGCCAGCAGTCGGGACAGGGCAACTAATGAAAAACTGTTTTTT.

The rearrangement links TRBV3-1 (or the pseudogene TRBV3-2) to TRBJ2-1; 11 nucleotides align to TRBD2. Germline-derived CDR1 and CDR2 are LGHDT and YNNKEL (reference sequence). This CDR3 has 15 amino acids. V dropped 9 bases and J dropped 5; count of bases not matched to a gene: 9. For the CDR3, the DNA is TGTGCCAGTTCCCGACTAGCGGGAACAGACAATGAGCAGTTCTTC. Residues: CASSRLAGTDNEQFF.

This chain connects TRBV20-1 to TRBJ2-5; TRBD2 matches 10 bases. Germline V CDR1 and CDR2: DFQATT, SNEGSKA (reference sequence). Unmatched junction bases numbered 10, after V lost 3 bases and J lost 6 bases. The CDR3 consists of 15 residues. CDR3 sequence: CSASGGLAGVKTQYF. As DNA, the CDR3 is TGCAGTGCTAGTGGGGGGCTAGCGGGAGTAAAGACCCAGTACTTC.

The gene calls are TRBV27 and TRBJ1-3, with no clear D. The V end lost 5 bases, the J end lost 4 bases, and 12 bases lay between the germline ends. CDR1 is MNHEY, CDR2 SMNVEV, per germline (reference sequence). The CDR3 runs to 14 residues. CDR3 sequence reads: CASSPGTQGNTIYF. CDR3 DNA: TGTGCCAGCAGTCCGGGAACTCAAGGAAACACCATATATTTT.

This chain uses TRBV7-9 with TRBJ1-5; no firm D call. CDR1 SEHNR and CDR2 FQNEAQ come from the germline V gene (reference sequence). The CDR3 is 15 amino acids. Trimming removed 3 bases from V and 1 base from J, with 10 bases in between. CDR3: CASSFFDGSNQPQHF. The CDR3 DNA is TGTGCCAGCAGCTTCTTCGACGGGAGCAATCAGCCCCAGCATTTT.

This chain links TRBV5-1 with TRBJ2-5; 8 bases are shared with TRBD2. Germline trimming cut 0 bases from V and 5 bases from J; bases unmatched to any gene: 6. Germline V CDR1 and CDR2: SGHRS, YFSETQ. This CDR3 spans 15 amino acids. CDR3 sequence: CASSLVSGGGETQYF. Here the CDR3 DNA reads TGCGCCAGCAGCTTGGTCAGCGGGGGTGGGGAGACCCAGTACTTC.

The chain joins TRBV6-5 to TRBJ1-2, with D tentatively TRBD1 (6 bases). The CDR3 sequence is 14 residues long. V was trimmed by 8 bases and J by 2 bases, leaving 15 bases between them. In germline, CDR1 is MNHEY, CDR2 SVGAGI. CDR3 protein: CASQAEGGNYGYTF. Here the CDR3 DNA reads TGTGCCAGCCAGGCGGAGGGGGGGAACTATGGCTACACCTTC.

This chain joins TRBV2 and TRBJ1-2; tentatively, D is TRBD1 (6 bases). Trimming pared 8 bases from V and 6 bases from J, leaving 19 bases between. The CDR3 is 14 amino acids. Germline V gene sequence: CDR1 SNHLY, CDR2 FYNNEI. The CDR3 coding sequence is TGTGCCAGCGATTCCACCGGGGGGCTTGATGGCTACACCTTC. It specifies CASDSTGGLDGYTF.

This clone appeared a few times. V usage is TRBV27 and J usage is TRBJ1-5, with a tentative D call TRBD1 (6 bases). There are 14 residues in the CDR3. The germline CDR1 and CDR2 sequences are MNHEY and SMNVEV (reference sequence). V shed 6 bases and J shed 6 bases, with 15 bases lying between them. The CDR3 DNA reads TGTGCCAGCAGCGGGGGGCGGGGGGCTCAGCCCCAGCATTTT. Its protein is CASSGGRGAQPQHF.

This chain uses TRBV28 with TRBJ1-1, with no clear D. The CDR3 contains 13 residues. CDR1 is MDHEN, CDR2 SYDVKM, per germline. Trimming took 7 bases from V and 3 from J, leaving 12 bases between them. The chain's CDR3 is CASKGVGDTEAFF. The DNA for the CDR3 is TGTGCCAGCAAAGGTGTCGGAGACACTGAAGCTTTCTTT.

V gene TRBV10-2 combines with J gene TRBJ2-7; maybe TRBD1 (5 bases). Germline V gene sequence: CDR1 WSHSY, CDR2 SAAADI. This CDR3 is 16 amino acids long. Between the trimmed V and J ends, which lost 6 bases and 2 bases, there was a span of 20 bases. DNA for the CDR3: TGCGCCAGCAGGGCTTCGCAGGGAACGTACACCTACGAGCAGTACTTC. Translating gives CASRASQGTYTYEQYF.

The chain recombines TRBV7-2 with TRBJ1-6; D gene unclear. The V gene's germline CDR1 is SGHTA and CDR2 FQGNSA. Trimming cost V 5 bases and J 3 bases, with 8 bases left between them. This CDR3 comprises 14 residues. The CDR3, as DNA: TGTGCCAGCAGCCCCCAGGACTATAATTCACCCCTCCACTTT. Protein product: CASSPQDYNSPLHF.

The table lists this clone with a count of one. The chain has TRBV21-1 and TRBJ1-1. TRBV21-1 is labeled a pseudogene. This CDR3 is built from 12 residues. CDR3 amino acids: CASCTGNTEAFF. DNA for the CDR3: TGTGCCAGCTGCACCGGGAACACTGAAGCTTTCTTT.

V is TRBV5-6 and J is TRBJ2-1; 13 bases fit TRBD2. In germline, CDR1 is SGHDT, CDR2 YYEEEE. Unmatched junction bases numbered 4, after V lost 2 bases and J lost 8 bases. This CDR3 comprises 15 residues. CDR3 sequence reads: CASSFRGLAGHEQFF. The CDR3 nucleotides are TGTGCCAGCAGCTTCCGGGGACTAGCGGGACATGAGCAGTTCTTC. The full variable domain, its missing parts supplied by reference TRBV5-6 and TRBJ2-1, is DAGVTQSPTHLIKTRGQQVTLRCSPKSGHDTVSWYQQALGQGPQFIFQYYEEEERQRGNFPDRFSGHQFPNYSSELNVNALLLGDSALYLCASSFRGLAGHEQFFGPGTRLTVL.

This clone has just a few counts. The CDR3 nucleotides read TGTGCCAGCTCACAACAGTCAGGGGAAAATTCACCCCTCCACTTT. Encoded protein: CASSQQSGENSPLHF. V is TRBV18 and J is TRBJ1-6, with TRBD1 as a possible D gene (6 bases). The CDR3 covers 15 residues. The germline gives CDR1 KGHSH, CDR2 LQKENI. The V end was cut by 4 bases, the J end by 7 bases, with 14 bases between.

The rearrangement links TRBV12-3 or TRBV12-4 to TRBJ2-7; 7 bases map to TRBD2. This CDR3 is built from 13 residues. The ends lost 9 bases at V and 9 bases at J; junction bases unmatched: 14. The chain's CDR3 is CASSGGRSLRQYF. The CDR3 nucleotides are TGTGCCAGTTCGGGGGGTCGGTCTCTAAGGCAGTACTTC.

The chain uses TRBV7-6 and TRBJ2-5; 11 bases align to TRBD2. Germline CDR1 and CDR2: SGHVS and FNYEAQ. The CDR3 spans 15 residues. The J segment lost 7 bases and the V segment lost 5 bases, leaving 9 bases of the junction unmatched. The DNA for the CDR3 is TGTGCCAGCAGCCCCGGTGGGACTAGCGGTGGGACCCAGTACTTC. Its translation: CASSPGGTSGGTQYF.

The V call is TRBV28, the J call TRBJ2-7; the D gene is possibly TRBD2 (6 bases). This CDR3 is 15 amino acids long. V was trimmed by 4 bases and J by 0 bases, leaving 13 bases between them. Per germline, CDR1 MDHEN and CDR2 SYDVKM. The CDR3 sequence is CASSSSGTVSYEQYF. CDR3 sequence (DNA): TGTGCCAGCAGTTCAAGTGGGACTGTCTCCTACGAGCAGTACTTC. Based on the CDR3 plus reference TRBV28 and TRBJ2-7, the full variable domain is DVKVTQSSRYLVKRTGEKVFLECVQDMDHENMFWYRQDPGLGLRLIYFSYDVKMKEKGDIPEGYSVSREKKERFSLILESASTNQTSMYLCASSSSGTVSYEQYFGPGTRLTVT.

The gene calls are TRBV28 and TRBJ1-3; D is uncertain. V gave up 5 bases and J gave up 0 bases, with 11 bases separating them. From germline, CDR1 is MDHEN and CDR2 SYDVKM. This CDR3 comprises 15 residues. DNA of the CDR3: TGTGCCAGCAGTCCCGCGGGGAACTCTGGAAACACCATATATTTT. Residues: CASSPAGNSGNTIYF.

The J gene is TRBJ2-7, the V gene TRBV28, with 11 bases identical to TRBD2. Trimming cost V 5 bases and J 7 bases; bases outside gene matches: 10. Germline CDR1 and CDR2: MDHEN and SYDVKM. The CDR3 is 15 amino acids. In nucleotides, the CDR3 is TGTGCCAGCAGTCTTCCGACTAGCGGGATGGGGGAGCAGTACTTC. The encoded protein is CASSLPTSGMGEQYF.